The clone carrying this T cell receptor beta chain has ten or more counts. The antigen remains undetermined. The CDR3 consists of 14 residues. V was trimmed by 4 bases and J by 3 bases, leaving 13 bases between them. The germline V gene encodes CDR1 MNHEY and CDR2 SMNVEV (reference sequence). This record belongs to a study of identical twins. Overall study results and limits: Among beta out-of-frame sequences, excess sharing between twins appeared weaker.

Each CDR3 protein is one row after TCRdb ran MiXCR on the 5' RACE reads. The top ten hold 1.5% to 2% of the sample, which has about 700,000 distinct CDR3 sequences, roughly 6% seen once. The chain has TRBV27 and TRBJ2-7, with no clear D. This sequence originates from a man younger than 30 in good health. The specimen sequenced was naive T cells sorted from blood. The CDR3 nucleotides are TGTGCCAGCAGTTATTCTCCTGTCAACTACGAGCAGTACTTC. It is translated as CASSYSPVNYEQYF.